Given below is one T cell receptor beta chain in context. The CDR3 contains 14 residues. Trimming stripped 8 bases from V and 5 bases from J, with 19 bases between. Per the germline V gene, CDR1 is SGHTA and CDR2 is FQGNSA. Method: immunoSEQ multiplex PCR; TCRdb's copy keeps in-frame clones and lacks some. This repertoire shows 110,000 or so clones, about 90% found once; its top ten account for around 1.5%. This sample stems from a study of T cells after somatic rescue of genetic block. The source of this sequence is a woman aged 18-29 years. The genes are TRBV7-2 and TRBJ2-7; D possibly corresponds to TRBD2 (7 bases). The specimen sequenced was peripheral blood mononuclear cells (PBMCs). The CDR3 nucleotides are TGTGCCAGCGATCTCGGGGGGCCTTGGGACGAGCAGTACTTC. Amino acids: CASDLGGPWDEQYF.